The 18 T cell receptor beta chains presented below share a single source sample, sequenced in a study of T cells in women clearing cervical HPV infection. The data were produced by immunoSEQ multiplex PCR, yet TCRdb's version contains in-frame clones alone and is incomplete. This sample contains under 50,000 clones. Sequencing input: blood buffy coat. The receptors originated from a woman between 18 and 75 years old with a cervical HPV16 infection that either progressed to CIN3+ or cleared (not recorded which).

Notes on this clone: The read gets to within 3 residues of the CDR3 end, and the germline J gene fills in the rest. This chain uses TRBV2 with TRBJ1-2; 9 bases are a match to TRBD1. The junction had 5 bases not matched to a gene; V was cut back by 5 bases and J by 7 bases. CDR1 SNHLY and CDR2 FYNNEI come from the germline V gene. This CDR3 has 13 amino acids. The part of the CDR3 DNA that was read is TGTGCCAGCAGTAGGGACAGGGTCTCTGGC. It encodes CASSRDRVSG. The whole CDR3 protein is CASSRDRVSGYTF.

Remarks on this clone: The read is 3 residues too short to cover the CDR3 end, so that end is filled in from the germline J gene. The rearrangement links TRBV20-1 to TRBJ2-5, with D tentatively TRBD1 (6 bases). Between the trimmed V and J ends, which lost 0 bases and 2 bases, there was a span of 10 bases. This CDR3 contains 14 residues. The V gene's germline CDR1 is DFQATT and CDR2 SNEGSKA (reference sequence). The part of the CDR3 DNA that was read is TGCAGTGCTAGAGATCAGGGGATACAAGAGACC. This gives the protein CSARDQGIQET. The full CDR3 is CSARDQGIQETQYF.

To note about this clone: The read ends 3 residues early relative to the CDR3; the germline J gene fills the gap. The V call is TRBV5-4, the J call TRBJ2-1; 8 bases map to TRBD2. Germline CDR1 SGHNT, CDR2 YYREEE (reference sequence). The junction had 2 bases not matched to a gene; V was cut back by 0 bases and J by 3 bases. The CDR3 loop spans 15 amino acids. CDR3 loop: CASSLDSGVYNEQFF. The part of the CDR3 DNA that was read is TGTGCCAGCAGCTTGGATAGCGGGGTCTACAATGAG.

As for this clone: From the germline J gene comes the end of the CDR3, since the read stops 3 residues before it. The chain carries TRBV5-4 and TRBJ1-2, with TRBD1 matching 7 bases. Germline lookup yields CDR1 SGHNT and CDR2 YYREEE (reference sequence). The CDR3 loop spans 14 amino acids. Germline trimming cut 5 bases from V and 2 bases from J; bases unmatched to any gene: 6. The CDR3 loop reads CASRGGDRNYGYTF. The covered CDR3 bases are TGTGCCAGCAGAGGCGGGGACAGAAACTATGGC.

To note about this clone: The read ends 3 residues early relative to the CDR3; the germline J gene fills the gap. This sequence joins TRBV5-1 and TRBJ2-3; D is unclear. V was cut by 4 bases and J by 0 bases, with 6 bases left in between. There are 13 residues in the CDR3. Germline V gene sequence: CDR1 SGHRS, CDR2 YFSETQ. The CDR3 here is CASSALSTDTQYF. CDR3 DNA, as far as it was read: TGCGCCAGCAGCGCGTTAAGCACAGATACG.

Details on this clone: The read ends 3 residues early relative to the CDR3; the germline J gene fills the gap. The rearrangement links TRBV7-9 to TRBJ2-3; D remains ambiguous. Germline assignment: CDR1 SEHNR and CDR2 FQNEAQ (reference sequence). This CDR3 contains 13 residues. V was cut by 1 base and J by 4 bases, with 6 bases left in between. CDR3 sequence reads: CASSLEVADTQYF. CDR3 DNA, as far as it was read: TGTGCCAGCAGCTTAGAGGTTGCAGATACG.

On this clone: The CDR3 end falls 3 residues outside the read, so it is completed with the germline J gene. The genes are TRBV14 and TRBJ2-7, with 9 bases aligning to TRBD1. J lost 2 bases, V lost 5 bases, and 4 bases had no gene match. CDR1 is SGHDN and CDR2 is FVKESK in the germline V gene. This CDR3 comprises 14 residues. Incomplete CDR3 DNA: TGTGCCAGCAGCAAGGGACAGGGTCCCTACGAG. Amino acids: CASSKGQGPYE. The complete CDR3 protein is CASSKGQGPYEQYF.

For this clone: The read gets to within 3 residues of the CDR3 end, and the germline J gene fills in the rest. This rearrangement joins TRBV6-4 to TRBJ1-6; TRBD1 agrees at 8 bases. Germline CDR1 reads MRHNA; CDR2 reads SNTAGT. This CDR3 region has 16 residues. The J segment lost 7 bases and the V segment lost 7 bases, leaving 12 bases of the junction unmatched. The CDR3 here is CASTETGTGDNSPLHF. The DNA read from the CDR3 is TGTGCCAGCACCGAAACCGGGACAGGAGACAATTCACCC.

In the case of this clone: From the germline J gene comes the end of the CDR3, since the read stops 3 residues before it. The chain is built from TRBV11-2 and TRBJ2-3; D remains unclear. The CDR3 length is 13 residues. Germline V lookup: CDR1 SGHAT, CDR2 FQNNGV. The V and J ends lost 3 bases and 2 bases respectively, with 6 bases between them. The CDR3 spells CASSLTTTDTQYF. The part of the CDR3 DNA that was read is TGTGCCAGCAGCTTGACAACCACAGATACG.

Notes on this clone: The CDR3 goes on 3 residues after the read ends, and that part is filled in from the germline J gene. The V call is TRBV5-1, the J call TRBJ2-3; TRBD1 matches 7 bases. The CDR3 has 15 amino acids. Germline V CDR1 and CDR2: SGHRS, YFSETQ. V trimming: 0 bases; J trimming: 4 bases; junction bases outside the gene matches: 5. The CDR3 DNA, read in part, is TGCGCCAGCAGCTTGGAAGACAGGGTGGCAGATACG. Residues: CASSLEDRVADT. The whole CDR3 reads CASSLEDRVADTQYF.

Notes on this clone: The read finishes 3 residues shy of the CDR3 end, and the germline J gene is used to complete it. The chain recombines TRBV18 with TRBJ2-7; 11 nucleotides line up with TRBD1. The length of the CDR3 is 15 residues. Germline loops: CDR1 KGHSH, CDR2 LQKENI. With 3 bases clipped from V and 3 bases from J, the junction kept 4 bases outside the gene matches. The CDR3 spells CASSPGQGGLYEQYF. The CDR3 bases that were read are TGTGCCAGCTCACCGGGACAGGGGGGCCTCTACGAG. The whole variable domain, filled in from reference TRBV18 and TRBJ2-7, reads NAGVMQNPRHLVRRRGQEARLRCSPMKGHSHVYWYRQLPEEGLKFMVYLQKENIIDESGMPKERFSAEFPKEGPSILRIQQVVRGDSAAYFCASSPGQGGLYEQYFGPGTRLTVT.

Concerning this clone itself: The CDR3 end falls 3 residues outside the read, so it is completed with the germline J gene. The rearrangement links TRBV5-1 to TRBJ2-5; 11 bases match TRBD1. The germline gives CDR1 SGHRS, CDR2 YFSETQ. The ends lost 3 bases at V and 3 bases at J; junction bases unmatched: 7. The CDR3 covers 16 residues. The CDR3 DNA, read in part, is TGCGCCAGCAGCTCGGGACAGGGGGAGGCGAAAGAGACC. It encodes CASSSGQGEAKET. The whole CDR3 protein reads CASSSGQGEAKETQYF. Looking up the rest from reference TRBV5-1 and TRBJ2-5 gives the full variable domain: KAGVTQTPRYLIKTRGQQVTLSCSPISGHRSVSWYQQTPGQGLQFLFEYFSETQRNKGNFPGRFSGRQFSNSRSEMNVSTLELGDSALYLCASSSGQGEAKETQYFGPGTRLLVL.

Concerning this clone itself: The read comes to an end 3 residues before the CDR3 does, leaving the germline J gene to fill in the end. J is TRBJ2-1 and V is TRBV4-1, with 8 bases lining up with TRBD2. Germline V gene sequence: CDR1 MGHRA, CDR2 YSYEKL. Trimming cost V 1 base and J 3 bases; bases outside gene matches: 5. The CDR3 contains 16 residues. CDR3: CASSQALAGGYNEQFF. The part of the CDR3 DNA that was read is TGCGCCAGCAGCCAAGCGTTGGCGGGGGGCTACAATGAG.

Comments on this clone: Read coverage stops 3 residues before the CDR3 terminus; the germline J gene supplies the remainder. V is TRBV20-1 and J is TRBJ2-1, with TRBD2 identical over 8 bases. Germline V gives CDR1 DFQATT, CDR2 SNEGSKA (reference sequence). There are 14 residues in the CDR3. V shed 1 base, J shed 3 bases, and the junction held 2 bases outside the gene matches. CDR3 protein: CSARAGGLYNEQFF. The CDR3 DNA, read in part, is TGCAGTGCTAGAGCGGGGGGGCTCTACAATGAG.

As to this clone: The read falls 3 residues short of the CDR3 end, and the missing part is taken from the germline J gene. This rearrangement joins TRBV5-1 to TRBJ2-7; 10 bases are a match to TRBD2. The V segment lost 4 bases and the J segment 3 bases; nucleotides outside the gene matches: 7. Germline CDR1 is SGHRS and CDR2 is YFSETQ. The CDR3 length is 15 residues. The DNA read from the CDR3 is TGCGCCAGCAGCCCCTGGCTAGCGGGGGACTACGAG. This translates into CASSPWLAGDYE. The complete CDR3 reads CASSPWLAGDYEQYF.

As regards this clone: The read is 3 residues too short to cover the CDR3 end, so that end is filled in from the germline J gene. The genes are TRBV19 and TRBJ1-5; 11 bases are a match to TRBD1. Germline lookup yields CDR1 LNHDA and CDR2 SQIVND (reference sequence). The CDR3 runs to 16 residues. V lost 4 bases and J lost 2; bases outside the gene matches: 4. The sequenced CDR3 bases are TGTGCCAGTAGTACCGGGACAGGGGGTCGCAATCAGCCC. It specifies CASSTGTGGRNQP. The whole CDR3 sequence reads CASSTGTGGRNQPQHF.

As concerns this clone: The read halts 3 residues ahead of the CDR3 end, with the missing end drawn from the germline J gene. The rearrangement uses TRBV11-3 and TRBJ1-1; D is perhaps TRBD1 (5 bases). This CDR3 is built from 12 residues. Germline CDR1 reads SGHNT; CDR2 reads YENEEA. CDR3 DNA (partial): TGTGCCAGCAGCTCAACAGTAACAGGA. Its translation: CASSSTVTG. The CDR3, in full, reads CASSSTVTGAFF. Full variable domain (remainder filled in from reference TRBV11-3 and TRBJ1-1): EAGVVQSPRYKIIEKKQPVAFWCNPISGHNTLYWYLQNLGQGPELLIRYENEEAVDDSQLPKDRFSAERLKGVDSTLKIQPAELGDSAVYLCASSSTVTGAFFGQGTRLTVV.

A word on this clone: The read ends 3 residues shy of where the CDR3 ends; the end is completed using the germline J gene. The chain has TRBV28 and TRBJ1-6, with 9 bases aligning to TRBD1. Germline V gene lookup returns CDR1 MDHEN and CDR2 SYDVKM. The CDR3 consists of 15 residues. The junction had 8 bases not matched to a gene; V was cut back by 7 bases and J by 7 bases. CDR3 in amino acids: CASTLRDRDNSPLHF. The part of the CDR3 DNA that was read is TGTGCCAGCACCCTCCGGGACAGGGACAATTCACCC.